This T cell receptor beta chain comes out of a study of T cell responses to AZD1222 COVID-19 vaccine. The study, taken as a whole, reports: Within unmutated variant regions lay the reported targets of nearly half of spike-specific TCRs. Repertoires were obtained only post-peak T cell response. CD4 TCRs associated with vaccination spanned spike, dominating at 160-218 and 743-854. Clonal diversity may have been underestimated in mostly white British donors.

The V gene's germline CDR1 is SNHLY and CDR2 FYNNEI. The CDR3 consists of 10 residues. V shed 7 bases and J shed 6 bases, with 6 bases lying between them. Some clones are missing from TCRdb's copy, which holds only in-frame ones; the method was immunoSEQ multiplex PCR. This table has 100,000 to 150,000 clones, around 92% appearing once. About this clone itself: Its antigen is still unknown.

Source: peripheral blood, taken on day 0 of AZD1222 vaccination. This chain connects TRBV2 to TRBJ2-5; D is unclear. The TCR was taken from an adult in good health. The CDR3 nucleotides are TGTGCCAGCATATCCCAGACCCAGTACTTC. Residues: CASISQTQYF.